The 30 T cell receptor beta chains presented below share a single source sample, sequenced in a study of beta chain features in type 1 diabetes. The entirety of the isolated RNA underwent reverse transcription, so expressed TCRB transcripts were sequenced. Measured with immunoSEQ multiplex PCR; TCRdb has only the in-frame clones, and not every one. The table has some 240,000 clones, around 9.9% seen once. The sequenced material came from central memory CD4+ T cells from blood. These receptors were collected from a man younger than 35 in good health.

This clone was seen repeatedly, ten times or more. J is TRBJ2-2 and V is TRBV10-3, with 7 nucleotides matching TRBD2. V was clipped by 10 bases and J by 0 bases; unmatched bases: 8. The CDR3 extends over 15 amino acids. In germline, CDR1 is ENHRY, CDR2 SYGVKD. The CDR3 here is CASGLAASNTGELFF. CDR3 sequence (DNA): TGTGCCAGCGGGCTAGCGGCCTCGAACACCGGGGAGCTGTTTTTT.

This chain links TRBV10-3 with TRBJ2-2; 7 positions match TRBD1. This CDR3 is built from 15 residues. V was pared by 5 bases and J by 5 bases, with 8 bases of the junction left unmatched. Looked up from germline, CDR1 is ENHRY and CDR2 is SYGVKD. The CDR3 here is CAISPGQLKTGELFF. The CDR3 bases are TGTGCCATCAGTCCGGGACAGTTGAAAACCGGGGAGCTGTTTTTT.

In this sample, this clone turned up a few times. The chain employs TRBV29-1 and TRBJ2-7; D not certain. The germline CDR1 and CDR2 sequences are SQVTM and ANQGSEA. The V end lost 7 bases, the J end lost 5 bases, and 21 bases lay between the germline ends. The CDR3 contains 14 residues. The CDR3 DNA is TGCAGCGGTGATAGGCCAGACCGCCTCCACGAGCAGTACTTC. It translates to CSGDRPDRLHEQYF.

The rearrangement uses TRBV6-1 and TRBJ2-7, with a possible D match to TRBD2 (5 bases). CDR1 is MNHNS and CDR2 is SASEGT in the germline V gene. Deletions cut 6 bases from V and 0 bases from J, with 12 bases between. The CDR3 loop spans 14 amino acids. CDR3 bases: TGTGCCAGCAGGTGGCTTGAGGGCTCCTACGAGCAGTACTTC. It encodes CASRWLEGSYEQYF.

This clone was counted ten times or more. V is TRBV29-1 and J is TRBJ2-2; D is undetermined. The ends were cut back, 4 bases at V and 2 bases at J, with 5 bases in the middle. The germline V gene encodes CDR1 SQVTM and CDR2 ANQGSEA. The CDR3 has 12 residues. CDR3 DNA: TGCAGCGTTGGAGTTAACACCGGGGAGCTGTTTTTT. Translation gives CSVGVNTGELFF.

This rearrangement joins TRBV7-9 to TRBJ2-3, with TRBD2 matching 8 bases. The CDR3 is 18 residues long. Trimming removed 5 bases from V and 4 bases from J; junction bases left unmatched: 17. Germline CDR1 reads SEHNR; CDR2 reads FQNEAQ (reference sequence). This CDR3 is CASSKLHLGLGTADTQYF. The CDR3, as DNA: TGTGCCAGCAGCAAATTACACCTGGGACTAGGCACGGCAGATACGCAGTATTTT.

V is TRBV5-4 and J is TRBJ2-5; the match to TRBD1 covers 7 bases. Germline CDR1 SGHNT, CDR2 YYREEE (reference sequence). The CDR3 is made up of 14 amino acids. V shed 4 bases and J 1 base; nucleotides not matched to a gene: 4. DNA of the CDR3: TGTGCCAGCAGCACCGGGACAGTCCAAGAGACCCAGTACTTC. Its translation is CASSTGTVQETQYF.

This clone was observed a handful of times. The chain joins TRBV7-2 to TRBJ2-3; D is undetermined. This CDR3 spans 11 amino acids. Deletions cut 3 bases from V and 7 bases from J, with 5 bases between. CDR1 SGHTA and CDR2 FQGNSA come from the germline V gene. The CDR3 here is CASSFLYTQYF. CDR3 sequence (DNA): TGTGCCAGCAGCTTCCTGTATACGCAGTATTTT.

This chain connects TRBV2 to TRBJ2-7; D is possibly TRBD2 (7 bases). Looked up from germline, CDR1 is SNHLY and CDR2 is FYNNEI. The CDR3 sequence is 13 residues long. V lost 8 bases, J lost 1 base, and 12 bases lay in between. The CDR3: CASVGGGSYEQYF. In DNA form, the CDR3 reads TGTGCCAGCGTGGGAGGGGGGTCCTACGAGCAGTACTTC.

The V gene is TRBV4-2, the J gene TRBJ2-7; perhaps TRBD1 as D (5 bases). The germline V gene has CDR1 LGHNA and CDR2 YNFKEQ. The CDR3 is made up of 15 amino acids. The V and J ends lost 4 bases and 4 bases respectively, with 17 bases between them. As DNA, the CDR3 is TGTGCCAGCAGCCCGTCCGGCAGGGTGTCTTACGAGCAGTACTTC. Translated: CASSPSGRVSYEQYF.

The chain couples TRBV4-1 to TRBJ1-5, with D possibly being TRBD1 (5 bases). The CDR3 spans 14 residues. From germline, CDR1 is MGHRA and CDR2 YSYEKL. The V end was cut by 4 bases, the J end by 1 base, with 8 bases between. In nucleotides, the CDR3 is TGCGCCAGCAGCCGACAGCCGAGCAATCAGCCCCAGCATTTT. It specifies CASSRQPSNQPQHF.

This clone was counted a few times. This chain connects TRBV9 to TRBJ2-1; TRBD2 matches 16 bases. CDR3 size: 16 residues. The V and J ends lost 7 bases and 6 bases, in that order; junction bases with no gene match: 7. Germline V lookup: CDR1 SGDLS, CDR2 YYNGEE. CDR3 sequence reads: CASSGLAGGPGNEQFF. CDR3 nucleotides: TGTGCCAGCTCGGGACTAGCGGGAGGGCCGGGCAATGAGCAGTTCTTC. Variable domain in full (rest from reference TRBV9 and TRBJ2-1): DSGVTQTPKHLITATGQRVTLRCSPRSGDLSVYWYQQSLDQGLQFLIQYYNGEERAKGNILERFSAQQFPDLHSELNLSSLELGDSALYFCASSGLAGGPGNEQFFGPGTRLTVL.

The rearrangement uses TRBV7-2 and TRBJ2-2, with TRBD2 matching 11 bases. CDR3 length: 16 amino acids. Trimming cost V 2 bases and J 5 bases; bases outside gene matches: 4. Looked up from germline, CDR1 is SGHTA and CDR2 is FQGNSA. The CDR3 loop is CASSLTSGSDTGELFF. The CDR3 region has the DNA TGTGCCAGCAGCTTAACTAGCGGGAGTGATACCGGGGAGCTGTTTTTT. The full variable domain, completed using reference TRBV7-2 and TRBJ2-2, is GAGVSQSPSNKVTEKGKDVELRCDPISGHTALYWYRQSLGQGLEFLIYFQGNSAPDKSGLPSDRFSAERTGGSVSTLTIQRTQQEDSAVYLCASSLTSGSDTGELFFGEGSRLTVL.

CDR3 DNA: TGTGCCAGCAGCGTGACAGGGGGCGCAGATACGCAGTATTTT. Residues: CASSVTGGADTQYF. This rearrangement joins TRBV2 to TRBJ2-3; 10 bases fit TRBD1. CDR3 size: 14 residues. V lost 6 bases, J lost 4 bases, and 4 bases stayed unmatched. Germline V gene data show CDR1 as SNHLY and CDR2 as FYNNEI. Filled out from reference TRBV2 and TRBJ2-3, the complete variable domain reads EPEVTQTPSHQVTQMGQEVILRCVPISNHLYFYWYRQILGQKVEFLVSFYNNEISEKSEIFDDQFSVERPDGSNFTLKIRSTKLEDSAMYFCASSVTGGADTQYFGPGTRLTVL.

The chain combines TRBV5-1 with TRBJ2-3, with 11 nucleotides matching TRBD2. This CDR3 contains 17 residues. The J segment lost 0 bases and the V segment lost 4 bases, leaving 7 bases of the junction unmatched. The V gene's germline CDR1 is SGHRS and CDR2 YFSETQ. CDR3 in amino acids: CASSPTSGSTSTDTQYF. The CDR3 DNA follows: TGCGCCAGCAGCCCCACTAGCGGGAGTACTAGCACAGATACGCAGTATTTT.

CDR3 sequence: CASSRGGQPDNEQFF. The CDR3 coding sequence is TGTGCCAGCAGCCGAGGGGGACAACCGGACAATGAGCAGTTCTTC. The chain joins TRBV6-6 to TRBJ2-1, with a possible D match to TRBD1 (6 bases). The CDR3 has 15 residues. Trimming removed 6 bases from V and 5 bases from J, with 17 bases in between. Germline V CDR1 and CDR2: MNHNY, SVGAGI (reference sequence).

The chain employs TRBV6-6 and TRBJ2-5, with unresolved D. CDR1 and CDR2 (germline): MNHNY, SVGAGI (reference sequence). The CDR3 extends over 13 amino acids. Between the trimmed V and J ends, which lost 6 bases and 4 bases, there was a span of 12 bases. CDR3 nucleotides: TGTGCCAGCAGCAACAGATGGATAGAGACCCAGTACTTC. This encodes CASSNRWIETQYF.

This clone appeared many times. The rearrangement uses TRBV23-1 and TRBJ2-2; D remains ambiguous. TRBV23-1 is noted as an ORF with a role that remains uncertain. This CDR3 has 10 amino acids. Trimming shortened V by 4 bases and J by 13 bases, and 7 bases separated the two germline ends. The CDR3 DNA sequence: TGCGCCAGCAGTCCTCCGGGGCTGTTTTTT. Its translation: CASSPPGLFF.

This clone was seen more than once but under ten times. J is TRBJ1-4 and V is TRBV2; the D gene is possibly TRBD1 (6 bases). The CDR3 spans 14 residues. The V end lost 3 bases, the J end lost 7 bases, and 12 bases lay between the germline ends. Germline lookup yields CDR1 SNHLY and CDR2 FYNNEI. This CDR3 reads CASSDPGAGEKLFF. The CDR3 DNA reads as TGTGCCAGCAGTGATCCAGGGGCTGGTGAAAAACTGTTTTTT.

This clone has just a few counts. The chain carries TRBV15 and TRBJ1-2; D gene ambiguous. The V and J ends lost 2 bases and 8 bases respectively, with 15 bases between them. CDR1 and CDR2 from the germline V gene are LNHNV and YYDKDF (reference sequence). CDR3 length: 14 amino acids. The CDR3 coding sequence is TGTGCCACCAGCAGACCGCCCCTTCCCGGCGGCTACACCTTC. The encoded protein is CATSRPPLPGGYTF. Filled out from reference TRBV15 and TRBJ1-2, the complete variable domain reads DAMVIQNPRYQVTQFGKPVTLSCSQTLNHNVMYWYQQKSSQAPKLLFHYYDKDFNNEADTPDNFQSRRPNTSFCFLDIRSPGLGDTAMYLCATSRPPLPGGYTFGSGTRLTVV.

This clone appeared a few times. The chain's CDR3 is CAWSPRAGINQPQHF. CDR3 nucleotides: TGTGCCTGGAGTCCCCGGGCGGGTATCAATCAGCCCCAGCATTTT. The chain uses TRBV30 and TRBJ1-5, with D unclear. Germline-derived CDR1 and CDR2 are GTSNPN and SVGIG (reference sequence). V lost 2 bases and J 3 bases, leaving 14 bases between the germline ends. The CDR3 contains 15 residues.

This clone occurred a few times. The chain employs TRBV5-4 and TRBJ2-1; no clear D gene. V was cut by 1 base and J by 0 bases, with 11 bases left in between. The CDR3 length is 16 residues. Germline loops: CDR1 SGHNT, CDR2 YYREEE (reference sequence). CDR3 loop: CASSLPGESSYNEQFF. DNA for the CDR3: TGTGCCAGCAGCTTGCCTGGCGAGAGCTCCTACAATGAGCAGTTCTTC.

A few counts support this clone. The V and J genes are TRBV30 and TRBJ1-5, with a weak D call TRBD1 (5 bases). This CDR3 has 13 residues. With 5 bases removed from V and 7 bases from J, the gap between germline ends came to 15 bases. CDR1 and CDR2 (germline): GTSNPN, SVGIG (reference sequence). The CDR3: CAWSGRGRQPQHF. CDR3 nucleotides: TGTGCCTGGTCCGGAAGGGGAAGGCAGCCCCAGCATTTT.

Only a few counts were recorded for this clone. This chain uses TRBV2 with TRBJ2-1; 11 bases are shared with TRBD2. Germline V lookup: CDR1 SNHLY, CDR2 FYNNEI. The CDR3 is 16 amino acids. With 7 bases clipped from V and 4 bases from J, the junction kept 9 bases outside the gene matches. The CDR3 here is CASNDARLAGYNEQFF. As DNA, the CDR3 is TGTGCCAGCAACGATGCGAGACTAGCGGGATACAATGAGCAGTTCTTC. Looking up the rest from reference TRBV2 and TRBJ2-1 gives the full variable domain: EPEVTQTPSHQVTQMGQEVILRCVPISNHLYFYWYRQILGQKVEFLVSFYNNEISEKSEIFDDQFSVERPDGSNFTLKIRSTKLEDSAMYFCASNDARLAGYNEQFFGPGTRLTVL.

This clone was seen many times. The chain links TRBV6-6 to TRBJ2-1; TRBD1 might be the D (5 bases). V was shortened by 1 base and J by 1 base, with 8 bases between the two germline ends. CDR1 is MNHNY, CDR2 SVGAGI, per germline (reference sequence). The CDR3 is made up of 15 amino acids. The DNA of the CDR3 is TGTGCCAGCAGTTACTTTCAGGGATCCTACAATGAGCAGTTCTTC. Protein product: CASSYFQGSYNEQFF.

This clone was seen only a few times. CDR3 sequence reads: CASSFGWDPLKDTIYF. Here the CDR3 DNA reads TGTGCCAGCAGTTTTGGTTGGGACCCTTTGAAAGACACCATATATTTT. The chain joins TRBV28 to TRBJ1-3; D is possibly TRBD1 (5 bases). The CDR3 is 16 amino acids. V gave up 3 bases and J gave up 8 bases, with 20 bases separating them. Germline V lookup: CDR1 MDHEN, CDR2 SYDVKM.

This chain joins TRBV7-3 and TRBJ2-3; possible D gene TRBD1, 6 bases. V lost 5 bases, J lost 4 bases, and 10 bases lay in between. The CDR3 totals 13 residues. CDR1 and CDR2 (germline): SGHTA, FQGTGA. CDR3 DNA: TGTGCCAGCAGCGTCCAGGGGTCAGATACGCAGTATTTT. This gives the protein CASSVQGSDTQYF.

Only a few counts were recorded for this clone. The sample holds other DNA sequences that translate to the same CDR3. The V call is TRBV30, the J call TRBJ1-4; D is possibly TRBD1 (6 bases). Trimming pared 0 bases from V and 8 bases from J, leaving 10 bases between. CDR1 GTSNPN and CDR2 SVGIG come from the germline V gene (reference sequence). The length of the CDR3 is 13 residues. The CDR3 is CAWSVTGREKLFF. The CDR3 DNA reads TGTGCCTGGAGTGTTACAGGGAGGGAAAAACTGTTTTTT.

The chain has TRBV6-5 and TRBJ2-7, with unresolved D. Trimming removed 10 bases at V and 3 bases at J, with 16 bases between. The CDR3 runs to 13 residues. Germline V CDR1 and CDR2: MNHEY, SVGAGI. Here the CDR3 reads CATGRNTNYEQYF. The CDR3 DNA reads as TGTGCCACCGGTCGGAACACCAACTACGAGCAGTACTTC.

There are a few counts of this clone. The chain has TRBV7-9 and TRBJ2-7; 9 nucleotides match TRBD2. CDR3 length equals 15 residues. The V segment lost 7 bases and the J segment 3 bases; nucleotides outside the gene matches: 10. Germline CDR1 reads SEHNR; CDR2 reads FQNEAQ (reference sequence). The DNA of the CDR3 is TGTGCCAGCACCCGGGGGCTAGCGGGAAACTACGAGCAGTACTTC. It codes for CASTRGLAGNYEQYF.